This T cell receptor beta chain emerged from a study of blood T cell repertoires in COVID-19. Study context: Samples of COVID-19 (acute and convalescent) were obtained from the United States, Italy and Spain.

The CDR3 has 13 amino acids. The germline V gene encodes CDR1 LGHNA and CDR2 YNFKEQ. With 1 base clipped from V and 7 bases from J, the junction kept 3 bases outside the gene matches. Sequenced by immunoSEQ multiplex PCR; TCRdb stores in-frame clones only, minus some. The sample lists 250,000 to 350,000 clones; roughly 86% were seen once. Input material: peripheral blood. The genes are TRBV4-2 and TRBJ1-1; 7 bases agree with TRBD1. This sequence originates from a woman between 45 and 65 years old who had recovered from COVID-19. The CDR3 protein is CASSQGDRDEAFF. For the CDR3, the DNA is TGTGCCAGCAGCCAAGGAGACAGGGATGAAGCTTTCTTT.